This TCR beta chain was captured in a study of CD8+ T cells in alopecia areata (dated by TCRdb to 2016 to 2019). General notes on the study: Treated patients were enrolled in an open-label pilot trial of oral tofacitinib at 5 to 10 mg twice daily for moderate-to-severe alopecia areata. Tofacitinib was administered for 6 to 18 months, and 6 months of follow-up off drug were then conducted to assess delayed response and recurrence. The study used high-throughput TCRbeta sequencing to examine T cell clonal expansion in alopecia areata, in both the C3H/HeJ mouse model and human patients. Scalp tissue and sorted CD4+ and CD8+ peripheral blood T cells from patchy and totalis/universalis alopecia areata patients and from healthy controls were covered by human TCRbeta sequencing. Biopsies were taken from tofacitinib-treated patients at baseline and at 4 and 24 weeks of treatment, and a later scalp biopsy was taken in several of the tofacitinib-treated patients. Clonality in the scalp was compared among normal scalp (n=4), patchy alopecia areata scalp (n=8), and alopecia totalis/universalis scalp (n=8). The RNA source kit depended on sample type: the PAXgene miRNA kit for fixed scalp, the miRNeasy kit for PBMCs, and the RNeasy kit for mouse skin. TCRbeta CDR3 regions were amplified by immunoSEQ multiplex PCR using 35 Vbeta forward and 13 Jbeta reverse primers.

Explained via the paper, the time point label denotes: baseline before oral tofacitinib. Lesional scalp punch biopsies and peripheral blood were obtained from alopecia areata patients. PBMCs were isolated by density centrifugation and stained for CD3, CD4 and CD8, and CD4+ and CD8+ T cells were sorted on a FACSAria. To prepare the library, the immunoSEQ multiplex PCR assay was applied. For TCR sequencing, RNA was extracted from every sample and reverse transcribed into cDNA to serve as template. First-strand cDNA was synthesized with SuperScript III using a 2:1 mix of oligo-dT and random hexamers. Amplification bias was assessed with a synthetic immune receptor repertoire, and residual bias was removed computationally. Turning to the authors' computational methods: Raw reads were preprocessed for error removal, and CDR3 was defined according to IMGT conventions as running from the conserved cysteine to phenylalanine. Clonality was computed as 1 minus the Shannon entropy, with the entropy normalized by log2 of the number of productive unique TCRs. Whether scalp clones were CD4 or CD8 was inferred by matching scalp TCRbeta sequences against CD4 and CD8 repertoires sorted from blood. The table comes from immuneACCESS by way of TCRdb, which keeps in-frame sequences with V and J called. Part of the clones is missing from these tables; in studies checked, under half for an unresolved V gene and the rest for unknown reasons. Clonal size and the V and J genes are those of that table, whereas D and trimming came from the DNA. This sample is represented by 140,000 to 150,000 clones; 58% of them were singletons. The ten largest clones capture 6.4% of the sample.

Results and caveats for the whole study, not just this receptor: Resident alphabeta T cells in normal human skin are also sequenced, complicating scalp TCR repertoire analysis, unlike mouse skin dominated by gammadelta T cells. Compared with normal scalp, lesional scalp, particularly in alopecia totalis/universalis, had higher clonality and more expanded CD8+ clones, which suggests antigenic drive. Compared with mice, TCR sequences shared between patients were less clear, possibly partly because of HLA diversity across the patient population.

There are 15 amino acids in the CDR3, from cysteine to phenylalanine inclusive. Only the CDR3 portion is preserved as DNA: 45 bases, with reading frame beginning at the first base. V and J lose 5 bases and 10 bases, and a span of 18 bases separates them. According to the germline V gene, CDR1 reads SNHLY and CDR2 reads FYNNEI. To note about this clone: Its binding antigen is unknown. One base away there is no much larger clone; base qualities are not given.

Sequences were derived from CD4+ T cells sorted from blood, sampled at week 0. The chain employs TRBV2 and TRBJ1-6; a confident D gene designation cannot be given. This clonotype was sampled from a human donor with alopecia areata. The CDR3 protein is CASSSDPPLRSPLHF. The nucleotide sequence is TGTGCCAGCAGTTCTGACCCCCCATTAAGGTCACCCCTCCACTTT.